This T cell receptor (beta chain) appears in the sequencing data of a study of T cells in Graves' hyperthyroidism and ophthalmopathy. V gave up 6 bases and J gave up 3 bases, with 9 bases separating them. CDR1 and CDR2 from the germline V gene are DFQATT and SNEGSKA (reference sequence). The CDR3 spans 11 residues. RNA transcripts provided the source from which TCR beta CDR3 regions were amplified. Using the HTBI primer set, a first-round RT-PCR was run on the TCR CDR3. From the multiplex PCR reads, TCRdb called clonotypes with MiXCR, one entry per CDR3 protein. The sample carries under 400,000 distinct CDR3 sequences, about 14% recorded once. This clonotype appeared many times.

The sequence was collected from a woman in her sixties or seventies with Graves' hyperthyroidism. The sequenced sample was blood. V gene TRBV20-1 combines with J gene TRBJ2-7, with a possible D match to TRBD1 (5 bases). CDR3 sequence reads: CSAADSYEQYF. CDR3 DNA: TGCAGTGCCGCCGACAGCTACGAGCAGTACTTC.